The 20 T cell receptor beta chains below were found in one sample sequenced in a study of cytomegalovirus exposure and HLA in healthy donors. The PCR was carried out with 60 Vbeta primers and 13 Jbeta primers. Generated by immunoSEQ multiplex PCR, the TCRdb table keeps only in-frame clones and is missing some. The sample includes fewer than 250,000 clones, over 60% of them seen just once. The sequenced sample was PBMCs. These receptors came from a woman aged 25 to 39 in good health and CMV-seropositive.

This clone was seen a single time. The CDR3: CATSPLMSGAEKLFF. For the CDR3, the DNA is TGTGCCACCAGCCCCCTTATGTCAGGTGCGGAAAAACTGTTTTTT. The J gene is TRBJ1-4, the V gene TRBV15; D gene ambiguous. Trimming cost V 5 bases and J 8 bases, with 18 bases left between them. This CDR3 comprises 15 residues. Germline V gives CDR1 LNHNV, CDR2 YYDKDF (reference sequence).

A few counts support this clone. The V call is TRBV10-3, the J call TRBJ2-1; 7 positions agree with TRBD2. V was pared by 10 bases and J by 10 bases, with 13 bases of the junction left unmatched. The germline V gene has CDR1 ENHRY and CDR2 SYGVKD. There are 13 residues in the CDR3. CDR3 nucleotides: TGTGCCACCAACGGCCTAGCGGTGGGGGAGCAGTTCTTC. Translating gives CATNGLAVGEQFF.

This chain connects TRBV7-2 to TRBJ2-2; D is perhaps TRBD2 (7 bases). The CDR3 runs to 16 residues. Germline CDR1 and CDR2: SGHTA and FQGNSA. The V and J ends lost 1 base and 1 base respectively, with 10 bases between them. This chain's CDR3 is CASSLVRGGNTGELFF. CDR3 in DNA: TGTGCCAGCAGCTTAGTAAGGGGGGGGAACACCGGGGAGCTGTTTTTT.

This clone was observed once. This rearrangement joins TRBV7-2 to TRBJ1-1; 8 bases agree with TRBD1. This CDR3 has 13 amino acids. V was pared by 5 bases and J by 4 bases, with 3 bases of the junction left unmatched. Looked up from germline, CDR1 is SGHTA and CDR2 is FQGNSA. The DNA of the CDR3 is TGTGCCAGCAGCGGAACAGGGGGCACTGAAGCTTTCTTT. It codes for CASSGTGGTEAFF.

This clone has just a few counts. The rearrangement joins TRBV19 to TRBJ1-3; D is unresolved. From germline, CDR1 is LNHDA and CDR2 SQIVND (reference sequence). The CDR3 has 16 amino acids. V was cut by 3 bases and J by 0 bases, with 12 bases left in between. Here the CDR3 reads CASSIPVPRSGNTIYF. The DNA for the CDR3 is TGTGCCAGTAGTATTCCCGTCCCTCGCTCTGGAAACACCATATATTTT.

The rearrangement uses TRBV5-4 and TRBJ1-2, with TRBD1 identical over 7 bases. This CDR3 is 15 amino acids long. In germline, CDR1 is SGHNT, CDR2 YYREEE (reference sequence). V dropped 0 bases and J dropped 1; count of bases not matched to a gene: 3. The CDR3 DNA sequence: TGTGCCAGCAGCTTGGATCAGGGGGTTAACTATGGCTACACCTTC. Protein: CASSLDQGVNYGYTF.

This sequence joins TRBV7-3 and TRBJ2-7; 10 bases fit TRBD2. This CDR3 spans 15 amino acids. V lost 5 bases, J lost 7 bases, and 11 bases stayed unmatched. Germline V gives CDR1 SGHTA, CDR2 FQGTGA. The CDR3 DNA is TGTGCCAGCAGCCCCGGACTAGCGGAAGGGGGTGAGCAGTACTTC. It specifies CASSPGLAEGGEQYF.

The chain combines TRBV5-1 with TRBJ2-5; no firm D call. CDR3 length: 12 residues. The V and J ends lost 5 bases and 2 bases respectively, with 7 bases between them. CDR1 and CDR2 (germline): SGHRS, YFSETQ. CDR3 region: CASRRSQETQYF. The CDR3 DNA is TGCGCCAGCAGGAGGTCGCAAGAGACCCAGTACTTC.

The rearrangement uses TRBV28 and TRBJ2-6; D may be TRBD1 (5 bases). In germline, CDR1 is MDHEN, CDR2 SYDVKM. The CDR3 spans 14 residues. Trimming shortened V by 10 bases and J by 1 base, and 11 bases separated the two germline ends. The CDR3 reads CAILKGSGANVLTF. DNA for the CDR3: TGTGCCATCCTTAAGGGGTCTGGGGCCAACGTCCTGACTTTC.

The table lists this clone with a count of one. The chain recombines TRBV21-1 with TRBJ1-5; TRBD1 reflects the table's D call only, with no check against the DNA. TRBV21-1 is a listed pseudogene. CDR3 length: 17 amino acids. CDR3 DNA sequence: TGTGCCAGCAGCAAAGTCGAGGGACAGGGAAGCAATCAGCCCCAGCATTTT. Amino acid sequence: CASSKVEGQGSNQPQHF.

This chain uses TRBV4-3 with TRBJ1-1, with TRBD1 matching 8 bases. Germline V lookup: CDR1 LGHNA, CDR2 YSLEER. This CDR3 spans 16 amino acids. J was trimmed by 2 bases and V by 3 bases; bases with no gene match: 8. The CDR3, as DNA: TGCGCCAGCAGCCAGTCTGCAGGGGGCCATAACACTGAAGCTTTCTTT. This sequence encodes CASSQSAGGHNTEAFF.

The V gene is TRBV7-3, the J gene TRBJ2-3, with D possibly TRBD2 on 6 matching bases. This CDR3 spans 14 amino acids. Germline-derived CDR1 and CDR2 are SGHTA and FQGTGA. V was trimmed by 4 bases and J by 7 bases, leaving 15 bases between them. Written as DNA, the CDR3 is TGTGCCAGCAGCTCGGGACTCTCTAGCTATACGCAGTATTTT. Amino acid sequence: CASSSGLSSYTQYF.

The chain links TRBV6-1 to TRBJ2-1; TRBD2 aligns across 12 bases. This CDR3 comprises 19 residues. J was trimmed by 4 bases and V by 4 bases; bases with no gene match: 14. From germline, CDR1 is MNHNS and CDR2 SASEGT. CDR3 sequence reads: CASSGGWLALAGGYNEQFF. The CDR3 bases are TGTGCCAGCAGTGGGGGATGGTTGGCACTAGCGGGAGGTTACAATGAGCAGTTCTTC.

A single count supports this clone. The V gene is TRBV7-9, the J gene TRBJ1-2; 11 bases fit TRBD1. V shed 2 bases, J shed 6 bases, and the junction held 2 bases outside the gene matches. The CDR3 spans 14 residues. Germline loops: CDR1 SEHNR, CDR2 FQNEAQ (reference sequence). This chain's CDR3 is CASSLRGQGDGYTF. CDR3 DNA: TGTGCCAGCAGCTTAAGGGGACAGGGGGATGGCTACACCTTC.

Here the CDR3 reads CASSSQTPTGYEQYF. Here the CDR3 DNA reads TGCGCCAGCAGCTCGCAAACCCCGACGGGCTACGAGCAGTACTTC. The chain is built from TRBV5-1 and TRBJ2-7; D not resolved. The ends were cut back, 3 bases at V and 3 bases at J, with 16 bases in the middle. The CDR3 extends over 15 amino acids. The germline V gene has CDR1 SGHRS and CDR2 YFSETQ.

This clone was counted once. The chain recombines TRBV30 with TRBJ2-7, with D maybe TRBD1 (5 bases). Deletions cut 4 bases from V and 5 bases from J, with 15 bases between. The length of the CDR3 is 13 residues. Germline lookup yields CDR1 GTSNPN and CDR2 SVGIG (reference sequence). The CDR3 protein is CAWNMDISNEQYF. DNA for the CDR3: TGTGCCTGGAATATGGACATTTCCAACGAGCAGTACTTC. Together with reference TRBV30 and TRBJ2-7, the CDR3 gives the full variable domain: SQTIHQWPATLVQPVGSPLSLECTVEGTSNPNLYWYRQAAGRGLQLLFYSVGIGQISSEVPQNLSASRPQDRQFILSSKKLLLSDSGFYLCAWNMDISNEQYFGPGTRLTVT.

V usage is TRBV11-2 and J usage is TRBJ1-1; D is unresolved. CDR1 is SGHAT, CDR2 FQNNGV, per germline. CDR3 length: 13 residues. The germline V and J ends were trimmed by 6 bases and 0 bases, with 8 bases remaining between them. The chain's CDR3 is CASSREVNTEAFF. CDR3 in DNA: TGTGCCAGCAGTAGGGAGGTGAACACTGAAGCTTTCTTT.

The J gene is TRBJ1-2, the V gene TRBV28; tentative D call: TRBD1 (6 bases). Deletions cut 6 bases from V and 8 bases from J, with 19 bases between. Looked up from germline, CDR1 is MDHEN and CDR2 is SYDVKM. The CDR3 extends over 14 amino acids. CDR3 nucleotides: TGTGCCAGCAGGAACTCCTGGACAGTATCGGGCTACACCTTC. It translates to CASRNSWTVSGYTF.

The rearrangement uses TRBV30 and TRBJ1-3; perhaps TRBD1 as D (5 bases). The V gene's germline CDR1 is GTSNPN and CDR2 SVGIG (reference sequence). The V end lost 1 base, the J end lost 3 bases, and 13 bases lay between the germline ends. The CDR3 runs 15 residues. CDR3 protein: CAWSGQRINGNTIYF. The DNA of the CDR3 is TGTGCCTGGAGTGGACAGCGAATAAATGGAAACACCATATATTTT.

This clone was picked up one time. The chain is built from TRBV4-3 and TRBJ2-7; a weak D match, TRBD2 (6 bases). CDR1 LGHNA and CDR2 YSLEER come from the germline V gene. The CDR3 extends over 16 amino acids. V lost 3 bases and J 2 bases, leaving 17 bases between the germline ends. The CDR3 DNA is TGCGCCAGCAGCCATAACGGGGGAAGTGGGACCTACGAGCAGTACTTC. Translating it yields CASSHNGGSGTYEQYF.